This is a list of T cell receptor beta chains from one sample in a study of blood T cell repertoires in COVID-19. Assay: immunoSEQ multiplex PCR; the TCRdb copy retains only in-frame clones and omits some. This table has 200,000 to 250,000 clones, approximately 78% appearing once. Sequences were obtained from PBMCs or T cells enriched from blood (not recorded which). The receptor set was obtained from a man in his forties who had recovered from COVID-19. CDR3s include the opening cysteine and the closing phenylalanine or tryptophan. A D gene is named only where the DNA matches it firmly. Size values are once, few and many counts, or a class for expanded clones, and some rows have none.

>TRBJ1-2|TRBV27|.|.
TGTGCCAGCAGCCCCAGGCAGGGCGCTGGAGGCTACACCTTC
CASSPRQGAGGYTF
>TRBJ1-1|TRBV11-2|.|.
TGTGCCAGCAGGTCTTTTAGGGGTGGCACTGAAGCTTTCTTT
CASRSFRGGTEAFF
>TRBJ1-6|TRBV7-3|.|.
TGTGCCAGCAGCTTAGGGCTCCTCAACTCACCCCTCCACTTT
CASSLGLLNSPLHF
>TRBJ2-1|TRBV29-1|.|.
TGCAGCAAGACCTTTTCCGGGGGACAGCAGTTCTTC
CSKTFSGGQQFF
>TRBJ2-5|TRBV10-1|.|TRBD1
TGCGCCAGCAGTGAGTCTCGACAGGGAAATCGAGAGACCCAGTACTTC
CASSESRQGNRETQYF
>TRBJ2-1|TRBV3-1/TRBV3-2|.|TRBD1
TGTGCCAGCAGCCGTTTACAGGGGGCTGAGCAGTTCTTC
CASSRLQGAEQFF
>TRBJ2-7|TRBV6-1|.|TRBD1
TGTGCCAGCAGTGAAGAAGGGACAGTCTACGAGCAGTACTTC
CASSEEGTVYEQYF
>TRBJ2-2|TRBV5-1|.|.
TGCGCCAGCAGCACAACAGGAATCACCGGGGAGCTGTTTTTT
CASSTTGITGELFF
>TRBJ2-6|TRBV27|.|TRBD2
TGTGCCAGCAGTCCTTGGACTAGCGGGCCCTCTGGGGCCAACGTCCTGACTTTC
CASSPWTSGPSGANVLTF
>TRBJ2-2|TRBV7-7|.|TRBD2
TGTGCCAGCAGCCCCACTAGCGGGAGGACCGGGGAGCTGTTTTTT
CASSPTSGRTGELFF
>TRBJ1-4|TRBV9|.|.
TGTGCCAGCAGCGTAGCAGGGATGGGAAAACTGTTTTTT
CASSVAGMGKLFF
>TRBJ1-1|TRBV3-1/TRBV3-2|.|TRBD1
TGTGCCAGCACCACACAGGGGTGGAACACTGAAGCTTTCTTT
CASTTQGWNTEAFF
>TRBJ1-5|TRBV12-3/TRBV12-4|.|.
TGTGCCAGCAGTCCCACAGGGCGGCCCCAGCATTTT
CASSPTGRPQHF
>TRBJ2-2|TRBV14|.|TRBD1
TGTGCCAGCAGCCGCCGACAGGGGGCAAGCGGGGAGCTGTTTTTT
CASSRRQGASGELFF
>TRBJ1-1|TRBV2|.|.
TGTGCCAGCAGGAATAGCGAGGGCACTGAAGCTTTCTTT
CASRNSEGTEAFF
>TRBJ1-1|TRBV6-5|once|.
TGTGCCAGCAGTTACTCCACAGGGAGGGGCACTGAAGCTTTCTTT
CASSYSTGRGTEAFF
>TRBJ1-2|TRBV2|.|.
TGTGCCAGCGTTACCCCAACAGATAACTATGGCTACACCTTC
CASVTPTDNYGYTF
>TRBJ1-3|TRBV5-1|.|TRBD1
TGCGCCAGCAGCCCTGGGACAGGGGGAAACACCATATATTTT
CASSPGTGGNTIYF
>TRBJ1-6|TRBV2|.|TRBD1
TGTGCCAGCAGAGCGGGACAGGACCGGAATTCACCCCTCCACTTT
CASRAGQDRNSPLHF
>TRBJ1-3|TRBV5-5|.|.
TGTGCCAGCAGCTCCCAAGGACAGCCAATATCTGGAAACACCATATATTTT
CASSSQGQPISGNTIYF
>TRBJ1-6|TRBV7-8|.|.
TGTGCCAGCAGCCGGGGGGCTAATTCACCCCTCCACTTT
CASSRGANSPLHF
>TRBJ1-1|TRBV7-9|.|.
TGTGCCAGCAGCTTAAGCCAGAACACTGAAGCTTTCTTT
CASSLSQNTEAFF